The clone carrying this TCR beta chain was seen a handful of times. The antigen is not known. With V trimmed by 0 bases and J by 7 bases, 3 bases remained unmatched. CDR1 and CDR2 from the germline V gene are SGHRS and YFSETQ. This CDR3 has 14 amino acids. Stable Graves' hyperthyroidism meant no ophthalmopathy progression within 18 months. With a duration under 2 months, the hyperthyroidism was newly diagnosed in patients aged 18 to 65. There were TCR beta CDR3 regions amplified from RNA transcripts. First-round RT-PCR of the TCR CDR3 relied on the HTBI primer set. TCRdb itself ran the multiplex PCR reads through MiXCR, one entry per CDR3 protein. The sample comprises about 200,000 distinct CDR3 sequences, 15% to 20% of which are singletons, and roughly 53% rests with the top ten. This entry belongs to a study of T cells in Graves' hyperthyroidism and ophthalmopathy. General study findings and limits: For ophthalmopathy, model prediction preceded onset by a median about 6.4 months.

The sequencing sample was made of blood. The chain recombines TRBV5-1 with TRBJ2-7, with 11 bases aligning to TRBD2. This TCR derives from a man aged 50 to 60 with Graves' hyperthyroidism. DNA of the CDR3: TGCGCCAGCAGCTTGGACAGACTAGCGGGGGAGCAGTACTTC. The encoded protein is CASSLDRLAGEQYF.